The T cell receptor beta chain under discussion was sequenced for a study of cytomegalovirus exposure and HLA in healthy donors. Study as a whole: Of the donors genotyped, 300 to 500 in all, 65% to 90% fell in the Caucasian-associated ancestry cluster.

With 7 bases clipped from V and 6 bases from J, the junction kept 7 bases outside the gene matches. The germline gives CDR1 MNHEY, CDR2 SVGAGI. CDR3 length equals 14 residues. This clone showed up just a few times. Its cognate antigen is unknown. The PCR contained 60 Vbeta and 13 Jbeta primers. Sequenced by immunoSEQ multiplex PCR; TCRdb stores in-frame clones only, minus some. Among about 190,000 clones listed, about 83% were seen once. Study conclusions and caveats: Among TCR sequences, most were rare, though some public TCRs appeared in many donors. HLA restriction was apparent for most CMV-associated TCR beta chains in a later analysis. Per published reports, the classifier diagnosed cytomegalovirus status with high specificity and sensitivity.

The chain recombines TRBV6-5 with TRBJ1-2, with 11 positions matching TRBD1. This TCR derives from a woman aged 25-40 years in good health and CMV-seropositive. Sample: PBMCs. The CDR3 DNA sequence: TGTGCCAGCAACGAACGGGACAGGGGGAATGGCTACACCTTC. Its protein is CASNERDRGNGYTF.